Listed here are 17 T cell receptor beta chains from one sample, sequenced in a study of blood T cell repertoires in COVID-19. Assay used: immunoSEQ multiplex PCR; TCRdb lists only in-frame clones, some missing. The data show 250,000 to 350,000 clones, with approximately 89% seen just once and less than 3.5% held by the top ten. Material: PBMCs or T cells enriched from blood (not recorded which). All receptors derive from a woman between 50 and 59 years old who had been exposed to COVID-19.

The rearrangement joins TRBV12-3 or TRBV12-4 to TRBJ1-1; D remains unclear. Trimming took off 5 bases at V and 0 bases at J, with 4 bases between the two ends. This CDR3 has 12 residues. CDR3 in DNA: TGTGCCAGCAGTACATTGAACACTGAAGCTTTCTTT. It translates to CASSTLNTEAFF.

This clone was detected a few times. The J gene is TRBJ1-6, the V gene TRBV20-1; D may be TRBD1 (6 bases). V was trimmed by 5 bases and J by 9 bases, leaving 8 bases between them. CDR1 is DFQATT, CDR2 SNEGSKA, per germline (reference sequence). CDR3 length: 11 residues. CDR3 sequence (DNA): TGCAGTGCTCAGACAGGTTCACCCCTCCACTTT. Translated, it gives CSAQTGSPLHF.

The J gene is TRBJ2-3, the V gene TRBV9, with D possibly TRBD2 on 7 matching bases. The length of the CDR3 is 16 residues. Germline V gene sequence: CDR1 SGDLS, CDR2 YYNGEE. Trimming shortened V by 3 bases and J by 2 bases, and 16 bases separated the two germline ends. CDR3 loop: CASSGRGGGPTDTQYF. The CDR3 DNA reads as TGTGCCAGCAGCGGACGAGGGGGGGGCCCCACAGATACGCAGTATTTT.

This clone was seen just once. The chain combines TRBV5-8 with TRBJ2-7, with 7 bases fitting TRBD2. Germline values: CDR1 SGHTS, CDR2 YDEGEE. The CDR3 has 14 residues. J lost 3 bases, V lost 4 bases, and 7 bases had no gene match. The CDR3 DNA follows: TGTGCCAGCAGCCCTCAACGGGGGGACTACGAGCAGTACTTC. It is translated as CASSPQRGDYEQYF.

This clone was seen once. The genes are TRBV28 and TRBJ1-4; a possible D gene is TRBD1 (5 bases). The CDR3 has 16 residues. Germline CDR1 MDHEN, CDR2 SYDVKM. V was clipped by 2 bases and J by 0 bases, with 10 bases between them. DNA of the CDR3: TGTGCCAGCAGTTTAAATACAGGAGCAACTAATGAAAAACTGTTTTTT. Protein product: CASSLNTGATNEKLFF.

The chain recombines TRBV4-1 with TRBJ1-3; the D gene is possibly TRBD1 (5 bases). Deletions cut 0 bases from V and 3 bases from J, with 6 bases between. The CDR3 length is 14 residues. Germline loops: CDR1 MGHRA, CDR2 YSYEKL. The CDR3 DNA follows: TGCGCCAGCAGCCAAGAGGGACTTGGAAACACCATATATTTT. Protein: CASSQEGLGNTIYF.

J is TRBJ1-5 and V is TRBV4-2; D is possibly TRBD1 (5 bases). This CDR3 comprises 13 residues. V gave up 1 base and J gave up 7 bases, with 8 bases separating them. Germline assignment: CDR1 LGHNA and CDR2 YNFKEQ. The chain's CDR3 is CASSQGQRQPQHF. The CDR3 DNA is TGTGCCAGCAGCCAAGGACAGAGGCAGCCCCAGCATTTT.

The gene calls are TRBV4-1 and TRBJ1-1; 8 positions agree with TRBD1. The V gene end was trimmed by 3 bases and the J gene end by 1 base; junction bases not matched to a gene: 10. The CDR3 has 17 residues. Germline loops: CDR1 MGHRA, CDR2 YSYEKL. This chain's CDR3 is CASSQVDRGRTNTEAFF. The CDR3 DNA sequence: TGCGCCAGCAGCCAGGTCGACAGGGGAAGGACGAACACTGAAGCTTTCTTT.

The CDR3 DNA follows: TGTGCCAGCAGCCAGCGGGACACGAACTATGGCTACACCTTC. This sequence encodes CASSQRDTNYGYTF. V gene TRBV6-5 combines with J gene TRBJ1-2; D might be TRBD1 (6 bases). The V end was cut by 6 bases, the J end by 2 bases, with 13 bases between. This CDR3 comprises 14 residues. Germline V gene lookup returns CDR1 MNHEY and CDR2 SVGAGI.

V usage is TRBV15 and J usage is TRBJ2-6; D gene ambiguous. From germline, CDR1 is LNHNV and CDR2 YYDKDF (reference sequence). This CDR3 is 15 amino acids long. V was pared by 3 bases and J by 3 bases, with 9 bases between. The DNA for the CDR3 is TGTGCCACCAGCAGCGGTGTCGGTGGGGCCAACGTCCTGACTTTC. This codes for CATSSGVGGANVLTF.

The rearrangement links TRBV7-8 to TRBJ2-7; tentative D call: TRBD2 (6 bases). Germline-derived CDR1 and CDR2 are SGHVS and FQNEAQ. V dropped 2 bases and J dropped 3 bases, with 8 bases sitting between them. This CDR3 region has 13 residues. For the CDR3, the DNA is TGTGCCAGCAGCTTACTGGGGGGCTACGAGCAGTACTTC. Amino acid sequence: CASSLLGGYEQYF.

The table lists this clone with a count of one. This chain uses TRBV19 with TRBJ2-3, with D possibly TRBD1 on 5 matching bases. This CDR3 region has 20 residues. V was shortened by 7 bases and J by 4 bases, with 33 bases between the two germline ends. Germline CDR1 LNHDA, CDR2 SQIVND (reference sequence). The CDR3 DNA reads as TGTGCCAGTACCGAATGGATGGAGCCTCTAACTCCGGACACTTCAGATACGCAGTATTTT. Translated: CASTEWMEPLTPDTSDTQYF.

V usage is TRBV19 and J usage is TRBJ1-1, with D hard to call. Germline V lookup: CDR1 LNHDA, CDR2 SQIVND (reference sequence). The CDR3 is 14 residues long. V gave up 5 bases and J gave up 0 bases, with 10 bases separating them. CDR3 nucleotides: TGTGCCAGTAGTGTGGGAGGGCTGAACACTGAAGCTTTCTTT. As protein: CASSVGGLNTEAFF.

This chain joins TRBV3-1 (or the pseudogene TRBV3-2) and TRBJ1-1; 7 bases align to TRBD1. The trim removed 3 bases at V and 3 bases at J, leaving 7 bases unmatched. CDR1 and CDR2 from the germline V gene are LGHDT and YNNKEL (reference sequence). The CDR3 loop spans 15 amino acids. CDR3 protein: CASSHRQGGYTEAFF. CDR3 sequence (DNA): TGTGCCAGCAGCCACAGACAGGGTGGTTACACTGAAGCTTTCTTT.

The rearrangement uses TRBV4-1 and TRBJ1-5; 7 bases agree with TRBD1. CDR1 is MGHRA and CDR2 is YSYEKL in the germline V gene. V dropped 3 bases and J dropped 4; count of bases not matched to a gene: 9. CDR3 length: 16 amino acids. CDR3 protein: CASSHVSTGQNQPQHF. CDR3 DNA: TGCGCCAGCAGCCACGTGTCGACAGGGCAGAATCAGCCCCAGCATTTT.

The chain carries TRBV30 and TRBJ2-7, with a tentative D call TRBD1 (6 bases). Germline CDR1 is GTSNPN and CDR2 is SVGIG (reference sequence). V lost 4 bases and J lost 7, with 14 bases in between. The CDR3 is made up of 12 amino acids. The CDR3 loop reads CAWNHRAREQYF. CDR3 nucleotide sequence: TGTGCCTGGAACCACAGGGCTAGAGAGCAGTACTTC. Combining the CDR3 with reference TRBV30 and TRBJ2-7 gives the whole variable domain SQTIHQWPATLVQPVGSPLSLECTVEGTSNPNLYWYRQAAGRGLQLLFYSVGIGQISSEVPQNLSASRPQDRQFILSSKKLLLSDSGFYLCAWNHRAREQYFGPGTRLTVT.

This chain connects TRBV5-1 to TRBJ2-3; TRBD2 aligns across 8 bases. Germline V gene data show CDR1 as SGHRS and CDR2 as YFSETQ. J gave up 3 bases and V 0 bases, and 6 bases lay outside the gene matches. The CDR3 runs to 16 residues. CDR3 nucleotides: TGCGCCAGCAGCTTGGATGGCGGCGGGGGGACAGATACGCAGTATTTT. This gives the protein CASSLDGGGGTDTQYF.